This entry concerns a single TCR beta chain. Antigen specificity is unknown. CDR3 length equals 15 residues. The V gene's germline CDR1 is SQVTM and CDR2 ANQGSEA. J gave up 4 bases and V 4 bases, and 11 bases lay outside the gene matches. The sample originates from a study of PD-L1 blockade in urothelial cancer. Study context: Atezolizumab, begun by patients in about 2014, was given at 1,200 mg intravenously every 3 weeks. Median blood clonality was about 0.081, with 82,636 unique TCRs. Whole-study findings and limits: Having blood TCR clonality under the median before treatment predicted better survival.

Time point defined: pretreatment peripheral blood. Anywhere from 1 to 8 samples came from each patient, spanning pretreatment and on-treatment. Repertoires were generated with immunoSEQ multiplex PCR, while TCRdb's copy carries only in-frame clones and drops some. The table has approximately 50,000 clones, more than 80% seen once. The V and J genes are TRBV29-1 and TRBJ2-7; the match to TRBD2 covers 9 bases. Source: PBMCs, taken around atezolizumab (anti-PD-L1) treatment. The source of this sequence is a man in his fifties with urothelial cancer. The CDR3 sequence is CSVVLAGTLRYEQYF. The DNA for the CDR3 is TGCAGCGTTGTTCTAGCGGGAACCTTAAGGTACGAGCAGTACTTC.